Described below is a single T cell receptor (beta chain) sequence and its context. No antigen is known for it. PCR used 60 Vbeta primers and 13 Jbeta primers. Produced via immunoSEQ multiplex PCR; TCRdb's table is partial and in-frame only. In the table there are fewer than 150,000 clones, 82% of which are singletons. This entry belongs to a study of cytomegalovirus exposure and HLA in healthy donors. Study-level results: For cytomegalovirus status, the classifier reportedly gave diagnoses with high specificity and sensitivity. Despite most TCR sequences being rare, some public TCRs occurred in many donors. For TCR beta chains, V- and J-gene trimming was later linked to a missense DCLRE1C variant.

The ends were cut back, 10 bases at V and 4 bases at J, with 7 bases in the middle. This CDR3 spans 10 amino acids. Germline CDR1 reads MNHNS; CDR2 reads SASEGT. Each of the donors was a healthy bone marrow donor. This receptor was obtained from a woman younger than 30 in good health and CMV-seronegative. The sequencing sample was made of PBMCs. This rearrangement joins TRBV6-1 to TRBJ1-2; D gene unclear. For the CDR3, the DNA is TGTGCCACCGGGTCCTATGGCTACACCTTC. The encoded protein is CATGSYGYTF.